The sequence of this TCR beta chain was determined in a study of T cell clones after liver transplantation. Study in general: TCRbeta sequencing after a pre-transplant mixed lymphocyte reaction identified graft-donor-reactive clones, later tracked in post-transplant blood. As an antigen-independent comparator, third-party-reactive TCRbeta sequences came from pre-transplant mixed lymphocyte reactions. Timepoints were pre-transplant, pre-withdrawal, and after withdrawal was completed or failed.

Trimming took off 4 bases at V and 9 bases at J, with 14 bases between the two ends. This CDR3 has 13 amino acids. Germline lookup yields CDR1 SNHLY and CDR2 FYNNEI. Study-level points and caveats: Graft donor-reactive T cells may have migrated into the graft rather than being deleted.

The assay was immunoSEQ multiplex PCR, and TCRdb's table has in-frame clones only and misses some. The repertoire holds roughly 80,000 clones, with 80% to 85% as singletons. This clone was counted a few times. Its cognate antigen is unknown. The TCR was taken from a human patient who received a liver transplant. The T cells may come from the graft donor. Sequences were derived from CD4+ T cells from blood, sampled almost 47 months after liver transplant. This rearrangement joins TRBV2 to TRBJ2-3; D perhaps matches TRBD2 (6 bases). The CDR3 DNA reads as TGTGCCAGCAGTGGGATTCGGGGAGGCACGCAGTATTTT. This gives the protein CASSGIRGGTQYF.